One and the same sample provided the 14 T cell receptor beta chains below, sequenced in a study of blood T cell repertoires in COVID-19. The protocol was immunoSEQ multiplex PCR, while the TCRdb copy is restricted to in-frame clones and leaves out a portion. Of some 99,000 clones in the sample, more than 65% were seen once. The source material was peripheral blood. These receptor sequences come from a woman of 80 years or more with active or convalescent COVID-19.

The sample holds one count of this clone. The CDR3 protein is CASSLGAGAYEQYF. The CDR3, as DNA: TGTGCCAGCAGCCTGGGGGCAGGGGCCTACGAGCAGTACTTC. V and J are TRBV5-6 and TRBJ2-7; maybe TRBD1 (6 bases). This CDR3 has 14 residues. The germline V and J ends were trimmed by 4 bases and 2 bases, with 13 bases remaining between them. Germline CDR1 reads SGHDT; CDR2 reads YYEEEE.

This clone was counted a single time. V usage is TRBV18 and J usage is TRBJ1-1, with D tentatively TRBD1 (6 bases). The V gene's germline CDR1 is KGHSH and CDR2 LQKENI. The CDR3 has 16 amino acids. The V end was cut by 4 bases, the J end by 0 bases, with 15 bases between. CDR3 protein: CASSLKQGGLNTEAFF. The DNA of the CDR3 is TGTGCCAGCTCACTGAAACAGGGCGGGTTGAACACTGAAGCTTTCTTT.

The chain combines TRBV6-5 with TRBJ1-1; no clear D gene. The germline gives CDR1 MNHEY, CDR2 SVGAGI. Trimming cost V 2 bases and J 0 bases, with 13 bases left between them. The CDR3 has 16 residues. DNA of the CDR3: TGTGCCAGCAGTTACGGGAGCTGGCGGGTGAACACTGAAGCTTTCTTT. It codes for CASSYGSWRVNTEAFF.

V is TRBV19 and J is TRBJ2-3; maybe TRBD1 (6 bases). This CDR3 contains 17 residues. V lost 2 bases and J 5 bases, leaving 20 bases between the germline ends. Germline loops: CDR1 LNHDA, CDR2 SQIVND (reference sequence). The CDR3 sequence: CASSIPLRAQGGDTQYF. The DNA for the CDR3 is TGTGCCAGTAGTATACCCCTCAGGGCTCAAGGGGGAGATACGCAGTATTTT. Full variable domain (missing parts from reference TRBV19 and TRBJ2-3): DGGITQSPKYLFRKEGQNVTLSCEQNLNHDAMYWYRQDPGQGLRLIYYSQIVNDFQKGDIAEGYSVSREKKESFPLTVTSAQKNPTAFYLCASSIPLRAQGGDTQYFGPGTRLTVL.

V usage is TRBV7-9 and J usage is TRBJ2-1; TRBD2 agrees at 7 bases. The CDR3 length is 19 residues. Per germline, CDR1 SEHNR and CDR2 FQNEAQ (reference sequence). V lost 3 bases and J lost 4; bases outside the gene matches: 18. DNA of the CDR3: TGTGCCAGCAGCTTGGGGGGAGGGCCGAATGAGGGCGGATACAATGAGCAGTTCTTC. It codes for CASSLGGGPNEGGYNEQFF.

The chain has TRBV10-3 and TRBJ2-5; TRBD1 matches at 10 bases. This CDR3 comprises 14 residues. Germline values: CDR1 ENHRY, CDR2 SYGVKD. The V gene end was trimmed by 7 bases and the J gene end by 3 bases; junction bases not matched to a gene: 5. The CDR3 DNA sequence: TGTGCCATCAATTCCGGGACAGGGGAAGAGACCCAGTACTTC. It specifies CAINSGTGEETQYF.

The CDR3 sequence is CASSARTDNTEAFF. The CDR3 DNA is TGCGCCAGCAGCGCCCGGACAGATAACACTGAAGCTTTCTTT. The gene calls are TRBV5-1 and TRBJ1-1; a possible D gene is TRBD1 (6 bases). Trimming pared 4 bases from V and 2 bases from J, leaving 12 bases between. Germline CDR1 reads SGHRS; CDR2 reads YFSETQ. The CDR3 loop spans 14 amino acids.

The J gene is TRBJ2-1, the V gene TRBV7-3; D is possibly TRBD2 (6 bases). Germline CDR1 and CDR2: SGHTA and FQGTGA. This CDR3 is built from 16 residues. Trimming took 0 bases from V and 3 from J, leaving 12 bases between them. The CDR3 reads CASSLTGEANYNEQFF. In nucleotides, the CDR3 is TGTGCCAGCAGCTTAACAGGGGAGGCCAACTACAATGAGCAGTTCTTC.

V is TRBV24-1 and J is TRBJ1-6, with a weak D call TRBD1 (5 bases). In germline, CDR1 is KGHDR, CDR2 SFDVKD. The CDR3 extends over 12 amino acids. The germline V and J ends were trimmed by 6 bases and 8 bases, with 7 bases remaining between them. The CDR3 sequence: CATSSRDSPLHF. The CDR3 coding sequence is TGTGCCACCAGTTCCAGGGATTCACCCCTCCACTTT.

This chain connects TRBV5-4 to TRBJ1-2; TRBD1 matches at 7 bases. The junction had 4 bases not matched to a gene; V was cut back by 5 bases and J by 0 bases. CDR3 size: 14 residues. CDR1 and CDR2 from the germline V gene are SGHNT and YYREEE (reference sequence). The CDR3 sequence: CASRSQGANYGYTF. In DNA form, the CDR3 reads TGTGCCAGCAGATCTCAGGGGGCTAACTATGGCTACACCTTC.

This chain joins TRBV10-2 and TRBJ1-5; 10 bases are a match to TRBD1. J was trimmed by 1 base and V by 0 bases; bases with no gene match: 6. The CDR3 has 18 amino acids. Germline assignment: CDR1 WSHSY and CDR2 SAAADI. The CDR3 loop is CASSESGTGVVSNQPQHF. CDR3 DNA sequence: TGCGCCAGCAGTGAGTCTGGGACAGGGGTCGTGAGCAATCAGCCCCAGCATTTT.

The DNA of the CDR3 is TGTGCCAGTAGTATAGAAGGGGCCAGGGGGAAGGATCAGCCCCAGCATTTT. Amino acids: CASSIEGARGKDQPQHF. V gene TRBV19 combines with J gene TRBJ1-5; TRBD1 aligns across 7 bases. Losses at the gene ends were 0 bases for V and 5 bases for J; bases not matched to a gene: 10. Germline V gene data show CDR1 as LNHDA and CDR2 as SQIVND (reference sequence). This CDR3 is built from 17 residues.

There are a few counts of this clone. This chain connects TRBV7-2 to TRBJ2-2; TRBD2 might be the D (6 bases). This CDR3 has 16 residues. V lost 4 bases and J lost 3, with 15 bases in between. Looked up from germline, CDR1 is SGHTA and CDR2 is FQGNSA. CDR3 bases: TGTGCCAGCAGCTCATTTGGGGGGTGGGACACCGGGGAGCTGTTTTTT. Its translation is CASSSFGGWDTGELFF. Drawing the rest from reference TRBV7-2 and TRBJ2-2, the complete variable domain is GAGVSQSPSNKVTEKGKDVELRCDPISGHTALYWYRQSLGQGLEFLIYFQGNSAPDKSGLPSDRFSAERTGGSVSTLTIQRTQQEDSAVYLCASSSFGGWDTGELFFGEGSRLTVL.

V gene TRBV7-2 combines with J gene TRBJ1-1; the D gene is possibly TRBD1 (6 bases). The V end lost 5 bases, the J end lost 3 bases, and 13 bases lay between the germline ends. Germline CDR1 is SGHTA and CDR2 is FQGNSA. The length of the CDR3 is 14 residues. Written as DNA, the CDR3 is TGTGCCAGCAGCCCCAGGGGTCCGGACACTGAAGCTTTCTTT. Amino acids: CASSPRGPDTEAFF.